These 19 T cell receptor beta chains came from one sample sequenced in a study of blood T cells in healthy people across ages. Combining a sample-barcoded 5' primer with a J-beta primer mix, a second PCR ran for roughly 7 to 12 cycles. TCRdb re-derived calls from the 5' RACE reads in MiXCR, one entry per CDR3 protein. Of 900,000 to 950,000 distinct CDR3 sequences detected, almost 30% appear once; the ten largest clones hold about 10%. The sample was also reused in another study, on T cells of mothers and their children.

Sequencing input: blood. These TCRs come from a woman in her thirties or forties in good health.

Many counts were recorded for this clonotype. The CDR3 loop is CASRTPGNEQYF. The DNA of the CDR3 is TGTGCCAGCAGGACCCCGGGAAACGAGCAGTACTTC. The chain carries TRBV6-5 and TRBJ2-7, with a tentative D call TRBD2 (5 bases). From germline, CDR1 is MNHEY and CDR2 SVGAGI. Trimming shortened V by 6 bases and J by 5 bases, and 11 bases separated the two germline ends. CDR3 length equals 12 residues.

This clonotype was seen a few times. The chain recombines TRBV5-5 with TRBJ1-2; D ambiguous. The V gene's germline CDR1 is SGHKS and CDR2 YYEKEE (reference sequence). The CDR3 runs 14 residues. V dropped 4 bases and J dropped 4 bases, with 14 bases sitting between them. The CDR3 protein is CASSPEVGSYGYTF. CDR3 nucleotides: TGTGCCAGCAGCCCGGAGGTAGGAAGCTATGGCTACACCTTC.

With regard to this clonotype: A read error may be the cause here, since a much bigger clone is one base away. This chain uses TRBV14 with TRBJ2-7, with TRBD2 matching 7 bases. Trimming at V came to 0 bases and at J to 3 bases, leaving 8 bases not matched to a gene. Germline V gives CDR1 SGHDN, CDR2 FVKESK. This CDR3 contains 16 residues. In nucleotides, the CDR3 is TGTGCCAGCAGCCAAGATTGGGCCAGCGGGGACTACGAGCAGTACTTC. The encoded protein is CASSQDWASGDYEQYF. The variable domain in full, completed from reference TRBV14 and TRBJ2-7, reads EAGVTQFPSHSVIEKGQTVTLRCDPISGHDNLYWYRRVMGKEIKFLLHFVKESKQDESGMPNNRFLAERTGGTYSTLKVQPAELEDSGVYFCASSQDWASGDYEQYFGPGTRLTVT.

This clonotype was counted once. The CDR3 DNA reads as TGTGCCAGCAGTGAGGAGGACGGGAAGAACACTGAAGCTTTCTTT. It specifies CASSEEDGKNTEAFF. The chain combines TRBV6-1 with TRBJ1-1; no clear D. The germline CDR1 and CDR2 sequences are MNHNS and SASEGT. Trimming stripped 3 bases from V and 1 base from J, with 12 bases between. CDR3 length equals 15 residues.

This rearrangement joins TRBV7-9 to TRBJ2-7; D remains ambiguous. Germline V lookup: CDR1 SEHNR, CDR2 FQNEAQ (reference sequence). This CDR3 is 13 amino acids long. V lost 1 base and J 4 bases, leaving 8 bases between the germline ends. The CDR3 sequence is CASSLDTQYEQYF. The DNA for the CDR3 is TGTGCCAGCAGCTTAGACACACAATACGAGCAGTACTTC.

This clonotype has just a few counts. This chain uses TRBV27 with TRBJ2-1, with a possible D match to TRBD1 (6 bases). The V end lost 5 bases, the J end lost 12 bases, and 17 bases lay between the germline ends. There are 13 residues in the CDR3. Germline V CDR1 and CDR2: MNHEY, SMNVEV (reference sequence). CDR3 region: CASSTSGVVGQFF. CDR3 DNA: TGTGCCAGCAGTACCTCAGGGGTCGTGGGGCAGTTCTTC.

The chain carries TRBV7-2 and TRBJ1-5; TRBD1 agrees at 8 bases. From germline, CDR1 is SGHTA and CDR2 FQGNSA. Trimming removed 2 bases from V and 2 bases from J; junction bases left unmatched: 2. CDR3 length: 15 residues. In nucleotides, the CDR3 is TGTGCCAGCAGCTTATGGGGACAGGGCAATCAGCCCCAGCATTTT. Translating it yields CASSLWGQGNQPQHF.

This clonotype was detected many times. The CDR3 DNA sequence: TGTGCCAGCAGCCCGGGACTAGCGGGGGATACCTACAATGAGCAGTTCTTC. Amino acid sequence: CASSPGLAGDTYNEQFF. This chain uses TRBV12-3 or TRBV12-4 with TRBJ2-1; 14 bases map to TRBD2. The CDR3 runs to 17 residues. J gave up 2 bases and V 6 bases, and 6 bases lay outside the gene matches.

This clonotype was detected only a few times. This sequence joins TRBV15 and TRBJ2-1; TRBD2 aligns across 9 bases. The V gene end was trimmed by 0 bases and the J gene end by 1 base; junction bases not matched to a gene: 13. CDR3 length: 20 residues. Germline-derived CDR1 and CDR2 are LNHNV and YYDKDF (reference sequence). The DNA of the CDR3 is TGTGCCACCAGCAGAGATCCCCCAGCGGGGGGCGACTCTTCCTACAATGAGCAGTTCTTC. Translation: CATSRDPPAGGDSSYNEQFF.

The V gene is TRBV9, the J gene TRBJ1-6; D remains ambiguous. This CDR3 contains 13 residues. V dropped 0 bases and J dropped 8 bases, with 6 bases sitting between them. Looked up from germline, CDR1 is SGDLS and CDR2 is YYNGEE. Here the CDR3 reads CASSVVLDSPLHF. CDR3 nucleotide sequence: TGTGCCAGCAGCGTAGTGTTGGATTCACCCCTCCACTTT.

This clonotype occurred many times. The V and J genes are TRBV20-1 and TRBJ2-5, with D perhaps assigned TRBD1 or TRBD2 (5 bases each). Germline values: CDR1 DFQATT, CDR2 SNEGSKA (reference sequence). The CDR3 is made up of 15 amino acids. Between the trimmed V and J ends, which lost 6 bases and 5 bases, there was a span of 22 bases. CDR3 nucleotides: TGCAGTGCATACGACATTGGGGGAAGGGGCGAGACCCAGTACTTC. Residues: CSAYDIGGRGETQYF.

This clonotype appeared many times. The chain uses TRBV5-6 and TRBJ2-1; D gene ambiguous. Germline loops: CDR1 SGHDT, CDR2 YYEEEE. The CDR3 is 14 residues long. V lost 2 bases and J lost 6, with 12 bases in between. The chain's CDR3 is CASSLNNPANEQFF. The CDR3 bases are TGTGCCAGCAGCTTAAATAACCCGGCCAATGAGCAGTTCTTC.

The chain joins TRBV5-1 to TRBJ2-7; 7 bases are a match to TRBD1. CDR3 length: 16 residues. CDR1 SGHRS and CDR2 YFSETQ come from the germline V gene. V lost 0 bases to trimming and J lost 2 bases; unmatched junction nucleotides: 8. The CDR3, as DNA: TGCGCCAGCAGCTTGGCCACAGGGGACAGAGCCTACGAGCAGTACGTC. Translation: CASSLATGDRAYEQYV.

The chain carries TRBV5-1 and TRBJ1-2, with D possibly matching TRBD1 (5 bases). The V gene lost 0 bases and the J gene lost 0 bases, with 9 bases spanning the gap. CDR1 and CDR2 from the germline V gene are SGHRS and YFSETQ. CDR3 length: 15 amino acids. Written as DNA, the CDR3 is TGCGCCAGCAGCTTGGGGACAAGTACTAACTATGGCTACACCTTC. As protein: CASSLGTSTNYGYTF.

The chain uses TRBV29-1 and TRBJ1-2; no clear D gene. Trimming stripped 4 bases from V and 8 bases from J, with 14 bases between. The CDR3 is 12 amino acids. Germline V gene lookup returns CDR1 SQVTM and CDR2 ANQGSEA. CDR3 sequence: CSVAGLRNGYTF. CDR3 DNA sequence: TGCAGCGTTGCAGGTCTGAGGAACGGCTACACCTTC.

There are a few counts of this clonotype. The CDR3 sequence: CASSEHSKGLVYEQYF. The CDR3 bases are TGTGCCAGCAGTGAACACTCTAAGGGCCTTGTCTACGAGCAGTACTTC. The V call is TRBV6-1, the J call TRBJ2-7; no clear D. Per germline, CDR1 MNHNS and CDR2 SASEGT. V shed 2 bases and J shed 3 bases, with 17 bases lying between them. CDR3 size: 16 residues.

This chain uses TRBV12-3 or TRBV12-4 with TRBJ1-1; D possibly corresponds to TRBD1 (6 bases). V lost 6 bases, J lost 2 bases, and 16 bases lay in between. This CDR3 contains 15 residues. DNA for the CDR3: TGTGCCAGCAGCTCCCCGGGACACGTTAACACTGAAGCTTTCTTT. Its protein is CASSSPGHVNTEAFF.

In its sample, this clonotype was seen many times. The rearrangement uses TRBV20-1 and TRBJ2-5; TRBD2 matches at 10 bases. The CDR3 runs 15 residues. Germline lookup yields CDR1 DFQATT and CDR2 SNEGSKA (reference sequence). Trimming took 5 bases from V and 5 from J; bases not matched to a gene: 11. In DNA form, the CDR3 reads TGCAGTGCTCCCCCGTCCGGTAGCGGGGGGGAGACCCAGTACTTC. This codes for CSAPPSGSGGETQYF.

In the case of this clonotype: Compared with germline, one end of the junction differs, possibly owing to a read error. The chain is built from TRBV11-1 and TRBJ2-5, with 8 bases lining up with TRBD2. Germline V gives CDR1 SGHAT, CDR2 FQDESV (reference sequence). CDR3 length: 17 amino acids. The CDR3 DNA reads as TGTGTCAGCAGCCGCAACCGGGGGGGCACGACTGGAGAGACCCAGTACTTC. It yields the protein CVSSRNRGGTTGETQYF.